This paragraph covers one T cell receptor beta chain sequence. A much larger clone is a single base away; this may be a read error. The CDR3 is 14 residues long. The germline gives CDR1 SGHVS, CDR2 FNYEAQ. This entry comes from a study of T-cell reconstitution after alpha-beta-depleted transplantation in children. Preparing the TCRbeta library involved the use of unique molecular identifiers. Using its own MiXCR run on the PCR reads, TCRdb lists one record per CDR3 protein. In the table there are 200,000 to 250,000 distinct CDR3 sequences, roughly a tenth of which are singletons. The sequence came from a child under two years old with acute myeloid leukemia, due to receive a stem cell transplant. The specimen was PBMCs, collected before TCRalphabeta/CD19-depleted stem cell transplant. This chain uses TRBV7-6 with TRBJ1-2; D is uncertain. The CDR3 DNA reads as TGTGCCAGCAGCTTAGCAAGCTCCGGGGAAGGCTACCCCTTC. It specifies CASSLASSGEGYPF.